The present TCR beta chain was sequenced within a study of regulatory T cells in long-lasting Graves disease. Study-wide background: Recently diagnosed Graves' patients had received antithyroid drugs for under 3 months.

This clonotype was counted between two and nine times. Regarding time point: newly diagnosed GD, antithyroid drugs for less than 3 months. Scientists built the TCR library using RNA that was extracted from PBMCs. The germline CDR1 and CDR2 sequences are MNHEY and SMNVEV (reference sequence). V was trimmed by 6 bases and J by 5 bases, leaving 16 bases between them. This CDR3 has 15 residues. Library construction for TCR beta used iRepertoire HTBI primers and Arm-PCR of CDR3 regions. Using its own MiXCR run on the multiplex PCR reads, TCRdb lists one record per CDR3 protein. The table records roughly 260,000 distinct CDR3 sequences, 15% to 20% of them present only once. The same sample was also used in a study of T cells in Graves' hyperthyroidism and ophthalmopathy.

The chain has TRBV27 and TRBJ2-2; D is possibly TRBD2 (5 bases). The sample consisted of peripheral blood mononuclear cells (PBMCs), taken at new diagnosis, from a patient treated with antithyroid drugs. This sequence originates from a woman in her 30s with Graves disease. This chain's CDR3 is CASRPREGRTGELFF. CDR3 in DNA: TGTGCCAGCAGACCTCGAGAGGGAAGGACCGGGGAGCTGTTTTTT.